One sample yielded the 17 T cell receptor beta chains listed below, sequenced in a study of cytomegalovirus exposure and HLA in healthy donors. PCR involved 60 Vbeta and 13 Jbeta primers. Only in-frame clones appear in the TCRdb table, and some are missing; sequencing was by immunoSEQ multiplex PCR. The table records around 140,000 clones, around 73% of them present only once. Sequencing was done on a sample of PBMCs. All receptors derive from a female donor in good health and CMV-seronegative.

This sequence joins TRBV15 and TRBJ2-1, with a possible D match to TRBD1 (6 bases). Deletions cut 1 base from V and 6 bases from J, with 16 bases between. The germline V gene has CDR1 LNHNV and CDR2 YYDKDF (reference sequence). This CDR3 spans 16 amino acids. CDR3 sequence (DNA): TGTGCCACCAGCAGAGCGTCGACAGGTGGGCGCAATGAGCAGTTCTTC. This codes for CATSRASTGGRNEQFF.

The rearrangement uses TRBV5-6 and TRBJ2-2, with 8 bases aligning to TRBD2. CDR1 and CDR2 from the germline V gene are SGHDT and YYEEEE. Unmatched junction bases numbered 6, after V lost 4 bases and J lost 4 bases. The CDR3 loop spans 15 amino acids. The CDR3 loop is CASSPDRGGTGELFF. For the CDR3, the DNA is TGTGCCAGCAGCCCTGACCGGGGGGGCACCGGGGAGCTGTTTTTT.

The genes are TRBV28 and TRBJ1-5; weak D call: TRBD1 (6 bases). Germline assignment: CDR1 MDHEN and CDR2 SYDVKM. The CDR3 runs 16 residues. V was cut by 3 bases and J by 0 bases, with 12 bases left in between. CDR3 protein: CASSFLQGYSNQPQHF. CDR3 bases: TGTGCCAGCAGTTTTTTACAGGGCTATAGCAATCAGCCCCAGCATTTT. Supplemented by reference TRBV28 and TRBJ1-5, the full variable domain reads DVKVTQSSRYLVKRTGEKVFLECVQDMDHENMFWYRQDPGLGLRLIYFSYDVKMKEKGDIPEGYSVSREKKERFSLILESASTNQTSMYLCASSFLQGYSNQPQHFGDGTRLSIL.

The CDR3 DNA sequence: TGTGCCAGCAGCCCTCAGAGGAGTCGAAATCAGCCCCAGCATTTT. Encoded protein: CASSPQRSRNQPQHF. The rearrangement uses TRBV7-8 and TRBJ1-5; no clear D. The germline V gene has CDR1 SGHVS and CDR2 FQNEAQ. The CDR3 consists of 15 residues. Trimming cost V 5 bases and J 4 bases, with 15 bases left between them.

V usage is TRBV18 and J usage is TRBJ2-7; 10 bases agree with TRBD1. Germline CDR1 KGHSH, CDR2 LQKENI. Losses at the gene ends were 6 bases for V and 1 base for J; bases not matched to a gene: 12. This CDR3 contains 17 residues. The CDR3 sequence: CASSPITPGQGSYEQYF. The CDR3 nucleotides read TGTGCCAGCTCGCCCATTACTCCGGGACAGGGGTCCTACGAGCAGTACTTC. Using reference TRBV18 and TRBJ2-7 for the parts outside the CDR3, the full variable domain is NAGVMQNPRHLVRRRGQEARLRCSPMKGHSHVYWYRQLPEEGLKFMVYLQKENIIDESGMPKERFSAEFPKEGPSILRIQQVVRGDSAAYFCASSPITPGQGSYEQYFGPGTRLTVT.

The chain carries TRBV6-6 and TRBJ2-7, with D perhaps matching TRBD1 (6 bases). This CDR3 spans 15 amino acids. V was trimmed by 0 bases and J by 1 base, leaving 10 bases between them. Germline loops: CDR1 MNHNY, CDR2 SVGAGI (reference sequence). The CDR3: CASSYSQGSSYEQYF. The CDR3 bases are TGTGCCAGCAGTTACTCTCAGGGGAGTTCCTACGAGCAGTACTTC.

This clone was counted once. The V call is TRBV7-2, the J call TRBJ2-3, with D hard to call. V lost 1 base, J lost 8 bases, and 7 bases lay in between. The CDR3 covers 12 residues. From germline, CDR1 is SGHTA and CDR2 FQGNSA. The CDR3 nucleotides are TGTGCCAGCAGCTTAGGTAGGAGTACGCAGTATTTT. Translated: CASSLGRSTQYF.

This clone has a single count. CDR3 bases: TGTGCCAGCAGGGGGGGGGCTCAAGAGACCCAGTACTTC. It translates to CASRGGAQETQYF. J is TRBJ2-5 and V is TRBV28, with D possibly TRBD2 on 7 matching bases. CDR1 and CDR2 (germline): MDHEN, SYDVKM. The CDR3 is 13 residues long. Trimming took off 6 bases at V and 2 bases at J, with 10 bases between the two ends.

The chain joins TRBV7-2 to TRBJ1-2; the D gene is possibly TRBD1 (6 bases). CDR1 is SGHTA, CDR2 FQGNSA, per germline. The CDR3 consists of 15 residues. The germline V and J ends were trimmed by 1 base and 8 bases, with 17 bases remaining between them. The CDR3 loop is CASSLDSGVRLGYTF. The DNA of the CDR3 is TGTGCCAGCAGCTTAGATTCAGGGGTGCGGTTGGGCTACACCTTC. Full variable domain (rest looked up from reference TRBV7-2 and TRBJ1-2): GAGVSQSPSNKVTEKGKDVELRCDPISGHTALYWYRQSLGQGLEFLIYFQGNSAPDKSGLPSDRFSAERTGGSVSTLTIQRTQQEDSAVYLCASSLDSGVRLGYTFGSGTRLTVV.

This chain connects TRBV7-9 to TRBJ2-3; 7 nucleotides match TRBD2. The CDR3 runs to 15 residues. V was clipped by 2 bases and J by 0 bases; unmatched bases: 2. The germline gives CDR1 SEHNR, CDR2 FQNEAQ (reference sequence). The CDR3 bases are TGTGCCAGCAGCTTACGGCGGGGGAGCACAGATACGCAGTATTTT. Translated: CASSLRRGSTDTQYF. Using reference TRBV7-9 and TRBJ2-3 for the parts outside the CDR3, the full variable domain is DTGVSQNPRHKITKRGQNVTFRCDPISEHNRLYWYRQTLGQGPEFLTYFQNEAQLEKSRLLSDRFSAERPKGSFSTLEIQRTEQGDSAMYLCASSLRRGSTDTQYFGPGTRLTVL.

This chain uses TRBV7-2 with TRBJ2-1, with 8 bases that match TRBD2. Germline CDR1 SGHTA, CDR2 FQGNSA. V gave up 0 bases and J gave up 8 bases; unmatched junction bases: 12. The CDR3 totals 17 residues. The CDR3 nucleotides are TGTGCCAGCAGCTTAGCCGAAAGCGGGAGAAGGCACGATGAGCAGTTCTTC. This gives the protein CASSLAESGRRHDEQFF.

The V gene is TRBV5-1, the J gene TRBJ2-5; 11 nucleotides agree with TRBD1. Germline assignment: CDR1 SGHRS and CDR2 YFSETQ. This CDR3 has 15 residues. V shed 0 bases, J shed 4 bases, and the junction held 2 bases outside the gene matches. CDR3 sequence: CASSLGTGGGETQYF. Written as DNA, the CDR3 is TGCGCCAGCAGCTTGGGGACAGGGGGCGGAGAGACCCAGTACTTC.

The chain combines TRBV7-8 with TRBJ2-1; 9 bases match TRBD2. The V and J ends lost 4 bases and 2 bases, in that order; junction bases with no gene match: 3. The V gene's germline CDR1 is SGHVS and CDR2 FQNEAQ. The CDR3 loop spans 15 amino acids. The CDR3 protein is CASSYSGSPYNEQFF. In DNA, the CDR3 is TGTGCCAGCAGCTATAGCGGGAGTCCCTACAATGAGCAGTTCTTC.

This chain connects TRBV11-2 to TRBJ1-3, with a possible D match to TRBD1 (6 bases). The V and J ends lost 1 base and 0 bases respectively, with 10 bases between them. Germline V gene sequence: CDR1 SGHAT, CDR2 FQNNGV. The CDR3 contains 16 residues. CDR3 coding DNA: TGTGCCAGCAGCTTAGGGGCGGGGGCCTCTGGAAACACCATATATTTT. Residues: CASSLGAGASGNTIYF.

Only a few counts were recorded for this clone. The genes are TRBV29-1 and TRBJ1-2; possible D gene TRBD1, 5 bases. Germline-derived CDR1 and CDR2 are SQVTM and ANQGSEA. CDR3 size: 12 residues. V was trimmed by 2 bases and J by 7 bases, leaving 11 bases between them. The CDR3 DNA reads as TGCAGCGTTGAATGGCAGGGAATTGGCTACACCTTC. Its protein is CSVEWQGIGYTF.

V usage is TRBV5-4 and J usage is TRBJ2-1, with 8 positions matching TRBD2. The germline gives CDR1 SGHNT, CDR2 YYREEE (reference sequence). The CDR3 is 18 residues long. Germline trimming cut 4 bases from V and 1 base from J; bases unmatched to any gene: 13. In DNA form, the CDR3 reads TGTGCCAGCAGCACGGGTGGAAGCGGGAGTATATCCTACAATGAGCAGTTCTTC. Amino acid sequence: CASSTGGSGSISYNEQFF.

V and J are TRBV4-3 and TRBJ1-1; D is possibly TRBD1 (5 bases). Germline V gene data show CDR1 as LGHNA and CDR2 as YSLEER. This CDR3 region has 17 residues. Trimming pared 1 base from V and 2 bases from J, leaving 17 bases between. The DNA of the CDR3 is TGCGCCAGCAGCCAAGCCCCGATATCAGGGCCCAACACTGAAGCTTTCTTT. This gives the protein CASSQAPISGPNTEAFF.